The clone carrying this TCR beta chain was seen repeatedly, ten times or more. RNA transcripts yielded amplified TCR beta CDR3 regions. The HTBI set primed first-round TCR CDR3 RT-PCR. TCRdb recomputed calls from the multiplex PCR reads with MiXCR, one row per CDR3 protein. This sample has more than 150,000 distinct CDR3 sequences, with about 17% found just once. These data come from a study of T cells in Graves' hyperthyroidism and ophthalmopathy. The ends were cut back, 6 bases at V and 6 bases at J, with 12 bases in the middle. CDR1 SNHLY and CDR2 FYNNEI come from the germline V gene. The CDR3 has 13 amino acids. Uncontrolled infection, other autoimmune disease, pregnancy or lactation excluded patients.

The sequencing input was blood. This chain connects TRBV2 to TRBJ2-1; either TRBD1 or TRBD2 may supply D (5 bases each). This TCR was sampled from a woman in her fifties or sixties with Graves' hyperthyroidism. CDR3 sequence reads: CASREGLGNEQFF. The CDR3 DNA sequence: TGTGCCAGCAGAGAGGGGCTCGGCAATGAGCAGTTCTTC. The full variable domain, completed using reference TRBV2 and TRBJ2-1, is EPEVTQTPSHQVTQMGQEVILRCVPISNHLYFYWYRQILGQKVEFLVSFYNNEISEKSEIFDDQFSVERPDGSNFTLKIRSTKLEDSAMYFCASREGLGNEQFFGPGTRLTVL.